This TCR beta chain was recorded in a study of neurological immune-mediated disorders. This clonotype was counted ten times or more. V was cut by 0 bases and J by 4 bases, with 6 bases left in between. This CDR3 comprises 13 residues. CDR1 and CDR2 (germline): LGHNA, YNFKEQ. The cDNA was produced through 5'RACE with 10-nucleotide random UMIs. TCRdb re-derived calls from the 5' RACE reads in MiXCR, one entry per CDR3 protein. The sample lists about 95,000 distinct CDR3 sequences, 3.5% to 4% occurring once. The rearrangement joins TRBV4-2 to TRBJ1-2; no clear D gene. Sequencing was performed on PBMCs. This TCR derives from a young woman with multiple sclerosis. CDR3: CASSQEITYGYTF. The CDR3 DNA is TGTGCCAGCAGCCAAGAAATTACCTATGGCTACACCTTC.